A single T cell receptor beta chain is shown here with its context. The target of this receptor is not known. Base qualities are not recorded, but no much larger clone differs from it by a single base. Taken from the germline V gene, the CDR1 and CDR2 loops are SGDLS and YYNGEE. The CDR3 holds 14 amino acids from the cysteine to the phenylalanine. Of the read, only the CDR3 DNA is kept; its 42 bases are in frame from base 1. V is trimmed back by 0 bases and J by 4 bases, and the junction contains 3 bases that no gene match accounts for. Whole blood was collected in K2EDTA tubes by collaborating institutions according to the institutions' own protocols. For TCRbeta analysis, collaborators shipped samples in one of three forms: frozen whole blood, isolated PBMCs, or DNA extracted from either of those sample types. TCRbeta CDR3 regions were amplified from genomic DNA by means of the immunoSEQ Assay, a bias-controlled multiplex PCR. The authors processed their data as follows. The number of nucleated cells in each sample was estimated from the amplification of reference gene primers within the assay. To quantify the absolute abundance of each unique TCRbeta CDR3 rearrangement, sequence reads were collapsed and filtered. For each sample, productive Simpson clonality was calculated as the square root of Simpson's diversity index across productive rearrangements. This is the immuneACCESS table as TCRdb keeps it, with only in-frame sequences that have V and J called. A part of the clones is gone; compared with another copy, unresolved V genes explain less than half, and the rest is unexplained. V, J and clone size reflect that table, while D and trimming were determined from the DNA. The sample table records approximately 120,000 clones; about 88% of these occur just once. The ten largest clones capture 0.95% to 1.5% of the sample.

This sample is part of a study of blood T cell repertoires in COVID-19 (dated by TCRdb to the early 2020s). For context, the study as a whole: Samples from collaborators originated in the United States, Italy and Spain and spanned both the acute and convalescent phases of COVID-19. Nearly every sample came with metadata listing a de-identified subject ID, COVID-19 status, age in years and sex. Where available, HLA class I and class II types were taken from metadata supplied by the sample provider and were not determined by assay-based typing. The material from the prospective study consisted of cDNA or gDNA derived from T cells, B-cell-depleted T cells, or PBMCs. The repertoires were released in a freely available public database intended as a resource for research on the immune response to SARS-CoV-2. The dataset comprised deeply sampled blood TCRbeta repertoires from subjects exposed to, actively infected with, or recovered from COVID-19. Samples were obtained from the ongoing ImmuneRACE study (first 160 participants) and from some 1,300 subjects provided by 6 global collaborators.

Summary of the overall study and its limitations: The amount of clinical and demographic metadata varied by source and participant and was provided uncurated.

Recombination connected TRBV9 to TRBJ2-7, and 8 bases in between align with TRBD1. Specimen: peripheral blood. The sequence derives from a woman aged 80 or over with acute or convalescent COVID-19. The bases are TGTGCCAGCAGCGTAGAGACAGGGGCGTACGAGCAGTACTTC. Translated, this is CASSVETGAYEQYF.